These 32 T cell receptor beta chains came from one sample sequenced in a study of read filtering for tumor transcriptome and immune sequencing. This library used approximately 390 ng RNA and molecular barcoded adaptors spanning alpha/delta and beta/gamma chains. MiXCR, applied by TCRdb to the reads, yields one record per CDR3 protein. This sample has about 58,000 distinct CDR3 sequences, with approximately 13% found just once. The source material was a population of CD138-negative cells sorted from bone marrow. The source of these receptors is a donor aged 40 or older with multiple myeloma.

V usage is TRBV20-1 and J usage is TRBJ1-3, with a tentative D call TRBD1 (5 bases). There are 15 residues in the CDR3. V lost 6 bases, J lost 0 bases, and 15 bases lay in between. The germline V gene has CDR1 DFQATT and CDR2 SNEGSKA (reference sequence). The DNA for the CDR3 is TGCAGTGCCAGCCCCGTGGGGGGCTCTGGAAACACCATATATTTT. As protein: CSASPVGGSGNTIYF.

The sample holds many counts of this clonotype. The chain links TRBV5-1 to TRBJ2-7; no reliable D call. Germline V gene data show CDR1 as SGHRS and CDR2 as YFSETQ. V lost 0 bases to trimming and J lost 5 bases, with 6 bases between them. The CDR3 runs to 12 residues. DNA for the CDR3: TGCGCCAGCAGCTTGGCGGGCCACGAGCAGTACTTC. Amino acid sequence: CASSLAGHEQYF.

This clonotype was counted ten times or more. The chain recombines TRBV6-1 with TRBJ1-4; the D is unclear. The CDR3 is 13 residues long. Deletions cut 6 bases from V and 7 bases from J, with 12 bases between. Germline V gives CDR1 MNHNS, CDR2 SASEGT. Here the CDR3 reads CASSPRGGEKLFF. CDR3 in DNA: TGTGCCAGCAGCCCCCGTGGAGGTGAAAAACTGTTTTTT.

In its sample, this clonotype was seen many times. The chain has TRBV29-1 and TRBJ2-7, with D maybe TRBD2 (5 bases). Germline values: CDR1 SQVTM, CDR2 ANQGSEA. This CDR3 has 12 residues. The V and J ends lost 4 bases and 4 bases respectively, with 11 bases between them. CDR3 loop: CSVVKRTYEQYF. The CDR3 nucleotides read TGCAGCGTTGTTAAGAGGACTTACGAGCAGTACTTC.

This clonotype has ten or more counts. V and J are TRBV3-1 and TRBJ2-2, with D perhaps matching TRBD2 (7 bases). The CDR3 is 14 residues long. Germline CDR1 LGHDT, CDR2 YNNKEL (reference sequence). The V gene lost 7 bases and the J gene lost 5 bases, with 14 bases spanning the gap. CDR3 in DNA: TGTGCCAGCAACGCCGGGGGGCAAACCGGGGAGCTGTTTTTT. Translating gives CASNAGGQTGELFF.

The sample holds many counts of this clonotype. This chain links TRBV10-3 with TRBJ1-1; D may be TRBD1 (5 bases). Germline lookup yields CDR1 ENHRY and CDR2 SYGVKD. Deletions cut 5 bases from V and 5 bases from J, with 21 bases between. The CDR3 length is 16 residues. The CDR3 protein is CAISSLPGWRGTEAFF. CDR3 DNA sequence: TGTGCCATCAGTTCTTTACCAGGGTGGCGCGGAACTGAAGCTTTCTTT.

This clonotype was observed at least ten times. The chain couples TRBV20-1 to TRBJ2-7; TRBD2 might be the D (6 bases). Looked up from germline, CDR1 is DFQATT and CDR2 is SNEGSKA (reference sequence). CDR3 length: 14 residues. V gave up 6 bases and J gave up 6 bases, with 21 bases separating them. The DNA for the CDR3 is TGCAGTGCGCTCGGAGGCGGGGCTGGGTCCGAGCAGTACTTC. This sequence encodes CSALGGGAGSEQYF.

This clonotype was seen at least ten times. This chain joins TRBV7-6 and TRBJ1-6, with D unresolved. The V end lost 2 bases, the J end lost 8 bases, and 10 bases lay between the germline ends. The CDR3 runs to 14 residues. Germline lookup yields CDR1 SGHVS and CDR2 FNYEAQ. CDR3 loop: CASSLSTWDSPLHF. The CDR3 region has the DNA TGTGCCAGCAGCTTATCGACGTGGGATTCACCCCTCCACTTT.

This clonotype was recorded a few times. The genes are TRBV3-1 and TRBJ2-5; 10 bases map to TRBD2. Germline CDR1 reads LGHDT; CDR2 reads YNNKEL (reference sequence). J lost 5 bases, V lost 4 bases, and 13 bases had no gene match. The CDR3 is 17 amino acids. The CDR3 nucleotides are TGTGCCAGCAGCCCTCTAGGGGAAAGCGGGGGGGAGGAGACCCAGTACTTC. Translation: CASSPLGESGGEETQYF.

The rearrangement links TRBV15 to TRBJ2-5; D is possibly TRBD2 (5 bases). This CDR3 is built from 13 residues. Germline values: CDR1 LNHNV, CDR2 YYDKDF (reference sequence). Trimming pared 5 bases from V and 5 bases from J, leaving 12 bases between. CDR3 nucleotides: TGTGCCACCAGCCGCAGAAGGGAGGAGACCCAGTACTTC. This encodes CATSRRREETQYF.

This clonotype showed up just a few times. No conserved phenylalanine or tryptophan ends this CDR3, so it is likely a read error. The chain recombines TRBV9 with TRBJ2-5; a weak D match, TRBD2 (6 bases). In germline, CDR1 is SGDLS, CDR2 YYNGEE. CDR3 length equals 15 residues. Deletions cut 4 bases from V and 2 bases from J, with 15 bases between. DNA of the CDR3: TGTGCCAGCAGCCTCAAGACGGGGGTACAAGAGACCCAGTACTAC. Protein sequence: CASSLKTGVQETQYY.

This clonotype was detected ten times or more. This rearrangement joins TRBV5-6 to TRBJ1-6; 10 nucleotides align to TRBD1. The CDR3 has 17 residues. V lost 4 bases, J lost 10 bases, and 14 bases stayed unmatched. The germline V gene encodes CDR1 SGHDT and CDR2 YYEEEE. The DNA of the CDR3 is TGTGCCAGCAGCGGTGACAGGGGGCTTTTGCTTGGGTCACCCCTCCACTTT. Residues: CASSGDRGLLLGSPLHF.

This chain uses TRBV4-1 with TRBJ2-2, with D maybe TRBD2 (5 bases). Looked up from germline, CDR1 is MGHRA and CDR2 is YSYEKL. V was cut by 3 bases and J by 10 bases, with 9 bases left in between. This CDR3 region has 12 residues. CDR3 DNA: TGCGCCAGCAGCCACAGCGGCCCGGAGCTGTTTTTT. Translated, it gives CASSHSGPELFF.

This clonotype was seen repeatedly, ten times or more. J is TRBJ2-6 and V is TRBV12-3 or TRBV12-4, with D possibly being TRBD2 (6 bases). The V gene lost 4 bases and the J gene lost 11 bases, with 12 bases spanning the gap. The CDR3 is 13 amino acids. The CDR3 DNA is TGTGCCAGCAGTTGGGGGAGGCTTGACGTCCTGACTTTC. Amino acids: CASSWGRLDVLTF.

CDR3 in DNA: TGCGCCAGCAGCTTAGGTCAGGGTGGCGGCGAGCAGTACTTC. It yields the protein CASSLGQGGGEQYF. The chain recombines TRBV5-1 with TRBJ2-7; D is perhaps TRBD1 (5 bases). This CDR3 region has 14 residues. From germline, CDR1 is SGHRS and CDR2 YFSETQ. Deletions cut 2 bases from V and 6 bases from J, with 15 bases between.

In its sample, this clonotype was seen many times. The chain couples TRBV9 to TRBJ2-7; perhaps TRBD1 as D (10 bases). The V end lost 4 bases, the J end lost 0 bases, and 17 bases lay between the germline ends. The CDR3 runs 16 residues. The germline V gene has CDR1 SGDLS and CDR2 YYNGEE. The CDR3 DNA sequence: TGTGCCAGCAGCCCTAGCGGGACAGGGGTCTCCTACGAGCAGTACTTC. Protein sequence: CASSPSGTGVSYEQYF. Full variable domain (remainder filled in from reference TRBV9 and TRBJ2-7): DSGVTQTPKHLITATGQRVTLRCSPRSGDLSVYWYQQSLDQGLQFLIQYYNGEERAKGNILERFSAQQFPDLHSELNLSSLELGDSALYFCASSPSGTGVSYEQYFGPGTRLTVT.

Notes on this clonotype: The conserved closing phenylalanine or tryptophan is absent in this CDR3, likely reflecting a read error. The chain employs TRBV3-1 and TRBJ2-3; no firm D call. There are 16 residues in the CDR3. From germline, CDR1 is LGHDT and CDR2 YNNKEL (reference sequence). CDR3 sequence reads: CASSQRLGPSTDTQYS. DNA of the CDR3: TGCGCCAGCAGCCAACGGCTGGGCCCTAGCACAGATACGCAGTATTCT.

The sample holds many counts of this clonotype. J is TRBJ2-1 and V is TRBV3-1; D is possibly TRBD2 (5 bases). Between the trimmed V and J ends, which lost 0 bases and 9 bases, there was a span of 6 bases. Germline CDR1 LGHDT, CDR2 YNNKEL (reference sequence). This CDR3 has 12 residues. Here the CDR3 reads CASSQELGEQFF. The CDR3 DNA follows: TGTGCCAGCAGCCAAGAACTAGGTGAGCAGTTCTTC.

The chain has TRBV5-4 and TRBJ2-1; TRBD2 might be the D (5 bases). Germline V gene lookup returns CDR1 SGHNT and CDR2 YYREEE (reference sequence). The V end was cut by 0 bases, the J end by 7 bases, with 14 bases between. CDR3 size: 15 residues. The CDR3 DNA follows: TGTGCCAGCAGCTTGGGGCTAGCTCCAAGTAATGAGCAGTTCTTC. Translating it yields CASSLGLAPSNEQFF.

The chain is built from TRBV29-1 and TRBJ2-7, with 7 bases that match TRBD1. CDR1 is SQVTM and CDR2 is ANQGSEA in the germline V gene. This CDR3 region has 13 residues. V was pared by 1 base and J by 3 bases, with 3 bases of the junction left unmatched. The CDR3 loop reads CSVEAGQLYEQYF. Written as DNA, the CDR3 is TGCAGCGTTGAAGCGGGACAGCTCTACGAGCAGTACTTC.

As regards this clonotype: A much larger clone differs from this one at a single base, so this may be a read error. The chain's CDR3 is CANSDRGRVEGNTEAFF. DNA of the CDR3: TGCGCCAACAGTGACAGGGGGCGCGTAGAGGGGAACACTGAAGCTTTCTTT. This chain uses TRBV10-2 with TRBJ1-1; 10 positions agree with TRBD1. Germline CDR1 and CDR2: WSHSY and SAAADI. This CDR3 has 17 amino acids.

This clonotype was observed many times. The chain recombines TRBV6-2 or TRBV6-3 with TRBJ2-5; the D gene is possibly TRBD2 (5 bases). This CDR3 is built from 14 residues. Germline CDR1 MNHEY, CDR2 SVGEGT. V lost 5 bases and J lost 2, with 12 bases in between. CDR3 in amino acids: CASSPDWRQETQYF. The CDR3 DNA reads as TGTGCCAGCAGTCCGGACTGGAGGCAAGAGACCCAGTACTTC.

The chain is built from TRBV19 and TRBJ2-1, with TRBD1 as a possible D gene (6 bases). This CDR3 contains 13 residues. The V gene's germline CDR1 is LNHDA and CDR2 SQIVND (reference sequence). V was trimmed by 7 bases and J by 5 bases, leaving 12 bases between them. Written as DNA, the CDR3 is TGTGCCAGTAACCCCAGGGGCGACAATGAGCAGTTCTTC. Encoded protein: CASNPRGDNEQFF. The complete variable domain, with remaining parts taken from reference TRBV19 and TRBJ2-1, reads DGGITQSPKYLFRKEGQNVTLSCEQNLNHDAMYWYRQDPGQGLRLIYYSQIVNDFQKGDIAEGYSVSREKKESFPLTVTSAQKNPTAFYLCASNPRGDNEQFFGPGTRLTVL.

This clonotype has a count of ten or more. The chain couples TRBV4-1 to TRBJ2-7, with D possibly TRBD2 on 5 matching bases. The germline V gene encodes CDR1 MGHRA and CDR2 YSYEKL. The CDR3 covers 12 residues. Trimming removed 1 base at V and 8 bases at J, with 9 bases between. CDR3 coding DNA: TGCGCCAGCAGCCAAGGACTCGGGAAGCAGTACTTC. This sequence encodes CASSQGLGKQYF.

At least ten counts were recorded for this clonotype. This sequence joins TRBV5-5 and TRBJ2-1, with 10 bases matching TRBD1. CDR3 length: 15 residues. Germline V CDR1 and CDR2: SGHKS, YYEKEE (reference sequence). With V trimmed by 4 bases and J by 5 bases, 6 bases remained unmatched. The CDR3 sequence is CASSPGQGVDNEQFF. The CDR3 DNA is TGTGCCAGCAGCCCCGGACAGGGGGTTGACAATGAGCAGTTCTTC.

This clonotype came up a few times. The chain links TRBV30 to TRBJ2-7; D tentatively fits TRBD1 or TRBD2 (5 bases each). The germline V gene encodes CDR1 GTSNPN and CDR2 SVGIG (reference sequence). CDR3 size: 13 residues. Trimming left V 4 bases short and J 5 bases short, with 15 bases between. The CDR3 sequence is CAWTNGGFDEQYF. DNA of the CDR3: TGTGCCTGGACAAATGGGGGTTTCGACGAGCAGTACTTC.

This clonotype has more than one count but fewer than ten. This sequence joins TRBV5-1 and TRBJ2-5; 9 nucleotides align to TRBD1. Germline CDR1 and CDR2: SGHRS and YFSETQ. The V gene end was trimmed by 5 bases and the J gene end by 0 bases; junction bases not matched to a gene: 8. The CDR3 has 16 residues. CDR3 residues: CASRSYRGLHQETQYF. The CDR3 coding sequence is TGCGCCAGCAGGTCGTACAGGGGGCTCCACCAAGAGACCCAGTACTTC.

This clonotype was counted ten times or more. The chain recombines TRBV9 with TRBJ1-5, with 7 bases identical to TRBD1. J was trimmed by 1 base and V by 2 bases; bases with no gene match: 3. Germline V gives CDR1 SGDLS, CDR2 YYNGEE. The CDR3 contains 15 residues. CDR3 sequence: CASSVAGGSNQPQHF. In DNA, the CDR3 is TGTGCCAGCAGCGTCGCAGGGGGAAGCAATCAGCCCCAGCATTTT.

Turning to this clonotype: A read error may explain this, as a much larger clone is one base away. The chain links TRBV7-9 to TRBJ1-4; D is unclear. V lost 5 bases and J lost 13, with 17 bases in between. From germline, CDR1 is SEHNR and CDR2 FQNEAQ (reference sequence). The CDR3 is made up of 13 amino acids. The CDR3 nucleotides read TGTGCCAGCAGCCCGTTGGAAGAGAGGAGACTGTTTTTT. It yields the protein CASSPLEERRLFF.

Comments on this clonotype: A much bigger clone sits one base away, suggesting this may be a read error. V is TRBV7-2 and J is TRBJ2-2, with 8 bases matching TRBD2. Germline CDR1 SGHTA, CDR2 FQGNSA. This CDR3 region has 19 residues. The CDR3 reads CAGSLVPSSGGANTGELFF. In DNA, the CDR3 is TGTGCCGGCAGCTTAGTCCCCTCGAGCGGGGGAGCGAACACCGGGGAGCTGTTTTTT.

At least ten counts were recorded for this clonotype. The gene calls are TRBV20-1 and TRBJ2-1; TRBD2 might be the D (5 bases). Trimming cost V 5 bases and J 4 bases, with 18 bases left between them. The CDR3 runs 15 residues. CDR1 and CDR2 (germline): DFQATT, SNEGSKA (reference sequence). CDR3 DNA: TGCAGTGCTCCCCTTACCCGAGGGATTTACAATGAGCAGTTCTTC. Its protein product is CSAPLTRGIYNEQFF.

Many counts were recorded for this clonotype. The V and J genes are TRBV24-1 and TRBJ2-1; no clear D gene. CDR1 is KGHDR and CDR2 is SFDVKD in the germline V gene. V was cut by 1 base and J by 9 bases, with 6 bases left in between. CDR3 size: 12 residues. The CDR3 DNA reads TGTGCCACCAGTGATTTTCAGGCTGAGCAGTTCTTC. It encodes CATSDFQAEQFF.